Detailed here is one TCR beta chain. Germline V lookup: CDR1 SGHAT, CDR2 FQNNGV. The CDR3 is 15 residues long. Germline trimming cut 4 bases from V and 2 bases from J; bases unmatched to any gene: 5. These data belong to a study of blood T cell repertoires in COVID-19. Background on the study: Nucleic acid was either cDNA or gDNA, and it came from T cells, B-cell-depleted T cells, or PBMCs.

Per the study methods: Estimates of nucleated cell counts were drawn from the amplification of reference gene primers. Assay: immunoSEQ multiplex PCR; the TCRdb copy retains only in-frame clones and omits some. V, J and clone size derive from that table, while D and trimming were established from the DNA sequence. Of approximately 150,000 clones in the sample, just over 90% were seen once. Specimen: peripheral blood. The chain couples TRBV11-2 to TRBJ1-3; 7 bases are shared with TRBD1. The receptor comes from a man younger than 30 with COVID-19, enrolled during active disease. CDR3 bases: TGTGCCAGCAGCTGGACAGGACGACCTGGAAACACCATATATTTT. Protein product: CASSWTGRPGNTIYF.